One sample yielded the 9 T cell receptor beta chains listed below, sequenced in a study of tumor and adjacent non-tumor tissue in lung cancer. This sample's RNA came from whole unsorted tissue. This non-tumor lung sample came from over 3 cm beyond the tumor edge. A modified ARM-PCR protocol with three rounds of nested PCR amplified TCRbeta. MiXCR, applied by TCRdb to the multiplex PCR reads, yields one record per CDR3 protein. The data hold 65,000 to 75,000 distinct CDR3 sequences, with more than 65% observed a single time. The sample taken for sequencing was distant non-tumor lung tissue. Every receptor here comes from a man in his 60s with non-small cell lung cancer.

A note on this clonotype: A junction end diverges from the germline sequence, so it may reflect a read error. This chain connects TRBV6-5 to TRBJ2-5; no reliable D call. The CDR3 sequence is 11 residues long. The V gene's germline CDR1 is MNHEY and CDR2 SVGAGI. This chain's CDR3 is CVSRDALTQYF. CDR3 bases: TGTGTCAGCAGAGACGCGTTGACGCAGTACTTC.

The gene calls are TRBV29-1 and TRBJ2-3; 7 bases map to TRBD2. CDR1 and CDR2 from the germline V gene are SQVTM and ANQGSEA. This CDR3 comprises 14 residues. The CDR3 region has the DNA TGCTGCAAGACTAGCAGGAGTAATACAGATACGCAGTATTTT. This translates into CCKTSRSNTDTQYF.

Only a few counts were recorded for this clonotype. An end of the junction does not agree with germline; a read error may underlie this. This chain joins TRBV20-1 and TRBJ2-1; perhaps D is TRBD1 or TRBD2 (5 bases each). The CDR3 covers 12 residues. CDR1 DFQATT and CDR2 SNEGSKA come from the germline V gene (reference sequence). In nucleotides, the CDR3 is TGCAGTACTAGGGGACCGAATGATGAGCAGTTCTTC. Translating gives CSTRGPNDEQFF.

In regard to this clonotype: Mismatch with germline at one junction end may stem from a read error. The gene calls are TRBV4-1 and TRBJ2-1; 13 bases are a match to TRBD2. The germline V gene has CDR1 MGHRA and CDR2 YSYEKL. The CDR3 is made up of 16 amino acids. The CDR3 bases are TGCGCCAGCAGCGGCTTACTAGCGGGAGGGCCGGGTGAGCAGTTCTTT. Translating it yields CASSGLLAGGPGEQFF.

A remark on this clonotype: Germline is not matched at one junction end, which may reflect a read error. The chain links TRBV6-5 to TRBJ2-1; TRBD2 aligns across 7 bases. Per the germline V gene, CDR1 is MNHEY and CDR2 is SVGAGI. This CDR3 is 15 amino acids long. The CDR3 DNA sequence: TGTGCCAACAATTATGGAAGCGGGGCTTCCAATGAACAGTTCTTC. This translates into CANNYGSGASNEQFF.

As to this clonotype: The CDR3 does not close with the conserved phenylalanine or tryptophan, likely indicating a read error. The rearrangement joins TRBV29-1 to TRBJ1-5, with 8 bases aligning to TRBD1. The CDR3 is 13 amino acids. Germline assignment: CDR1 SQVTM and CDR2 ANQGSEA. In DNA form, the CDR3 reads TGCAGCGTAGTCGACAGGGGCAATCAGTCCCAGCATTCT. It yields the protein CSVVDRGNQSQHS.

Regarding this clonotype: A junction end diverges from the germline sequence, so it may reflect a read error. The rearrangement uses TRBV7-8 and TRBJ2-3; D perhaps matches TRBD2 (6 bases). The CDR3 has 15 amino acids. Per germline, CDR1 SGHVS and CDR2 FQNEAQ. The CDR3 is CASSLGSSEIDTQYF. CDR3 nucleotides: TGCGCCAGCAGCTTAGGCTCTAGCGAGATAGATACGCAGTATTTT.

This clonotype was observed a single time. Germline and junction disagree at one end, which may indicate a read error. V gene TRBV29-1 combines with J gene TRBJ1-1; TRBD1 matches at 7 bases. Germline V gene lookup returns CDR1 SQVTM and CDR2 ANQGSEA. The CDR3 loop spans 13 amino acids. The CDR3 region is CSASAGGETEAFF. CDR3 DNA sequence: TGCAGCGCCTCAGCAGGGGGGGAGACTGAAGCATTCTTT.

The rearrangement links TRBV12-3 or TRBV12-4 to TRBJ2-1, with D possibly TRBD2 on 5 matching bases. The CDR3 has 15 residues. V gave up 6 bases and J gave up 5 bases, with 17 bases separating them. The CDR3 sequence is CASRSSWVTDNEQFF. The CDR3 nucleotides read TGTGCCAGCAGATCTAGCTGGGTTACCGACAATGAGCAGTTCTTC.